This T cell receptor (beta chain) was retrieved from a study of blood T cell repertoires in COVID-19. On the study more broadly: Samples representing acute and convalescent COVID-19 were sourced from the United States, Italy and Spain. PBMCs, B-cell-depleted T cells, or T cells provided the cDNA or gDNA that made up the material.

In the source study's methods: Reference gene primer amplification yielded estimated nucleated cell counts. Only in-frame clones appear in the TCRdb table, and some are missing; sequencing was by immunoSEQ multiplex PCR. V and J calls and clone size come straight from that table; D and trimming were deduced from the DNA. In the table there are approximately 200,000 clones, about 95% of which are singletons. Germline lookup yields CDR1 MGHRA and CDR2 YSYEKL. The CDR3 extends over 17 amino acids. The trim removed 1 base at V and 0 bases at J, leaving 7 bases unmatched. This TCR derives from a man younger than 40 with COVID-19, enrolled during active disease. The sequencing input was peripheral blood. V usage is TRBV4-1 and J usage is TRBJ1-1; 8 nucleotides agree with TRBD1. In nucleotides, the CDR3 is TGCGCCAGCAGCCAAGGCGGTCAGGGGGCCATGAACACTGAAGCTTTCTTT. Amino acid sequence: CASSQGGQGAMNTEAFF.